These 4 T cell receptor beta chains came from one sample sequenced in a study of T-cell reconstitution after alpha-beta-depleted transplantation in children. TCRbeta library construction was performed incorporating unique molecular identifiers. MiXCR, run by TCRdb on the PCR reads, gives a single entry per CDR3 protein. The sample records approximately 300,000 distinct CDR3 sequences, roughly 9.1% being singletons. This specimen was PBMCs, taken before TCRalphabeta/CD19-depleted stem cell transplant. The receptors come from a boy in the first two years of life with acute myeloid leukemia, due to receive a stem cell transplant.

This clonotype was observed at least ten times. The chain joins TRBV14 to TRBJ2-3; D gene ambiguous. V lost 0 bases, J lost 5 bases, and 6 bases lay in between. Germline assignment: CDR1 SGHDN and CDR2 FVKESK. The CDR3 covers 13 residues. CDR3 sequence reads: CASSQDRLDTQYF. The CDR3, as DNA: TGTGCCAGCAGCCAAGACAGATTAGATACGCAGTATTTT.

This clonotype was counted ten times or more. The chain couples TRBV12-3 or TRBV12-4 to TRBJ1-1; no definite D call. Trimming took 5 bases from V and 6 from J, leaving 13 bases between them. The length of the CDR3 is 13 residues. CDR3 amino acids: CASSRTGSAEAFF. CDR3 nucleotides: TGTGCCAGCAGTAGGACCGGGAGCGCTGAAGCTTTCTTT.

In its sample, this clonotype was seen many times. The J gene is TRBJ2-5, the V gene TRBV5-1, with D possibly being TRBD1 (6 bases). The ends were cut back, 1 base at V and 4 bases at J, with 14 bases in the middle. This CDR3 comprises 15 residues. CDR1 is SGHRS and CDR2 is YFSETQ in the germline V gene. CDR3 DNA: TGCGCCAGCAGCTTGCGGACAGCCGAGGGAGAGACCCAGTACTTC. Protein product: CASSLRTAEGETQYF. Looking up the rest from reference TRBV5-1 and TRBJ2-5 gives the full variable domain: KAGVTQTPRYLIKTRGQQVTLSCSPISGHRSVSWYQQTPGQGLQFLFEYFSETQRNKGNFPGRFSGRQFSNSRSEMNVSTLELGDSALYLCASSLRTAEGETQYFGPGTRLLVL.

This clonotype was found many times. V usage is TRBV28 and J usage is TRBJ2-7, with 8 bases identical to TRBD2. V was pared by 8 bases and J by 4 bases, with 7 bases of the junction left unmatched. Per the germline V gene, CDR1 is MDHEN and CDR2 is SYDVKM. This CDR3 contains 13 residues. The CDR3 region has the DNA TGTGCCAGCGAAGCGGGAGTGGGGTACGAGCAGTACTTC. Its translation: CASEAGVGYEQYF.